A selection of T cell receptor beta chains follows, all from one sample in a study of PD-1 blockade in classical Hodgkin lymphoma. The table came from immunoSEQ multiplex PCR; TCRdb's copy has only in-frame clones and leaves some out. The sample has approximately 47,000 clones, roughly 88% seen once. The sequenced material came from peripheral blood mononuclear cells (PBMCs). The receptors stem from a human donor with classical Hodgkin lymphoma. Each CDR3 is given with its conserved first and last residue. D genes are given only for firm matches. Size values are once, few and many counts, or a class for expanded clones, and some rows have none.

abundance: -; d_gene: -; j_gene: TRBJ2-7; v_gene: TRBV6-1; CDR3nt: TGTGCCAGCAGTGAACGTAGGCTAGCCGATTCCTACGAGCAGTACTTC; CDR3aa: CASSERRLADSYEQYF
abundance: -; d_gene: TRBD1; j_gene: TRBJ2-7; v_gene: TRBV6-6; CDR3nt: TGTGCCAGCATTCAAACCCCCGGGACAGTCTCCTACGAGCAGTACTTC; CDR3aa: CASIQTPGTVSYEQYF
abundance: -; d_gene: -; j_gene: TRBJ1-1; v_gene: TRBV19; CDR3nt: TGTGCCAGTAGTATAGGGGGAAGCTATTCCACTGAAGCTTTCTTT; CDR3aa: CASSIGGSYSTEAFF
abundance: -; d_gene: -; j_gene: TRBJ1-3; v_gene: TRBV6-5; CDR3nt: TGTGCCAGCAGTTTCAGGGGTGGAAACACCATATATTTT; CDR3aa: CASSFRGGNTIYF
abundance: -; d_gene: TRBD2; j_gene: TRBJ2-3; v_gene: TRBV5-1; CDR3nt: TGCGCCAGCAGCTTGGCGGCTAGCGGGGGCGTGACAGATACGCAGTATTTT; CDR3aa: CASSLAASGGVTDTQYF
abundance: once; d_gene: TRBD2; j_gene: TRBJ2-1; v_gene: TRBV5-6; CDR3nt: TGTGCCAGCAGCTTCACTAGCGGGAGTTCCACCATCGAGCAGTTCTTC; CDR3aa: CASSFTSGSSTIEQFF
abundance: -; d_gene: TRBD1; j_gene: TRBJ1-4; v_gene: TRBV29-1; CDR3nt: TGCAGCGTGGGAGAAGGGACAGCTAATGAAAAACTGTTTTTT; CDR3aa: CSVGEGTANEKLFF
abundance: -; d_gene: -; j_gene: TRBJ2-5; v_gene: TRBV2; CDR3nt: TGTGCCAGCAGCTTTGGGCAAGAGACCCAGTACTTC; CDR3aa: CASSFGQETQYF
abundance: -; d_gene: -; j_gene: TRBJ2-1; v_gene: TRBV6-1; CDR3nt: TGTGCCAGCAGCCGGTTGGGGGGAGGGGGCAATGAGCAGTTCTTC; CDR3aa: CASSRLGGGGNEQFF
abundance: -; d_gene: -; j_gene: TRBJ2-3; v_gene: TRBV4-1; CDR3nt: TGCGCCAGCAGCCGGGCCACAGATACGCAGTATTTT; CDR3aa: CASSRATDTQYF
abundance: -; d_gene: -; j_gene: TRBJ1-2; v_gene: TRBV5-4; CDR3nt: TGTGCCAGCAGCTTAAATGCGGATGGCTACACCTTC; CDR3aa: CASSLNADGYTF
abundance: -; d_gene: -; j_gene: TRBJ2-1; v_gene: TRBV11-3; CDR3nt: TGTGCCAGCAGCCAATGGACAGAGAGCTCCTACAATGAGCAGTTCTTC; CDR3aa: CASSQWTESSYNEQFF
abundance: -; d_gene: TRBD2; j_gene: TRBJ2-2; v_gene: TRBV28; CDR3nt: TGTGCCAGCACCCATAGGACTAGCGGGGTCACCGGGGAGCTGTTTTTT; CDR3aa: CASTHRTSGVTGELFF
abundance: -; d_gene: -; j_gene: TRBJ1-1; v_gene: TRBV10-2; CDR3nt: TGCGCCAGCAGTGATAGACAGGTCGCGACTGAAGCTTTCTTT; CDR3aa: CASSDRQVATEAFF
abundance: -; d_gene: TRBD1; j_gene: TRBJ2-7; v_gene: TRBV28; CDR3nt: TGTGCCAGCAGTTTGGGGACAGATAACTACGAGCAGTACTTC; CDR3aa: CASSLGTDNYEQYF